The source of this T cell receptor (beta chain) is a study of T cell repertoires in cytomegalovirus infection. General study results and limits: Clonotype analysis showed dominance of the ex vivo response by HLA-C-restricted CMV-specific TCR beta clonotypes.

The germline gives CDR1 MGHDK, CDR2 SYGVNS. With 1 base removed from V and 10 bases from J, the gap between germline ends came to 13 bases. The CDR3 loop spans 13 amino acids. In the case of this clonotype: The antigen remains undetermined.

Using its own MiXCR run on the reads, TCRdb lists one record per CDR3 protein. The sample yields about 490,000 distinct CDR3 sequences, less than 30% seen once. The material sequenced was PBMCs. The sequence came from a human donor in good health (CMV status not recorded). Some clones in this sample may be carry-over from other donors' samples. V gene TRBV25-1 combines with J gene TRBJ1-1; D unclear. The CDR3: CASSESKTRAAFF. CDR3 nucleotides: TGTGCCAGCAGTGAATCTAAGACGAGAGCAGCTTTCTTT.